The present T cell receptor beta chain was sequenced within a study of low-dose radiotherapy and immunotherapy resistance in tumors. In its sample, this clonotype was seen once. The germline gives CDR1 SGHNT, CDR2 YYREEE (reference sequence). The CDR3 is made up of 17 amino acids. After removal of 4 bases from V and 2 bases from J, the junction contained 8 bases not matched to a gene. cDNA synthesis used a TRAV/TRBV-specific primer set for both chains. For amplifying TCRs, the PCR ran for around 20 cycles with Phusion, which was used together with a constant-region primer and the adapter on the V primers. TCRdb itself ran the reads through MiXCR, one entry per CDR3 protein. Of tens of thousands of distinct CDR3 sequences in the sample, approximately 54% are singletons; the top ten hold around 5.4%. Time point in this sample: after trial treatment. Documented treatment: LDRT plus nivolumab, ipilimumab, low-dose cyclophosphamide and aspirin (RACIN trial). Ipilimumab, nivolumab, aspirin, low-dose cyclophosphamide and low-dose radiotherapy were administered to donors. Enrollment required an advanced solid tumor negative for tumor-infiltrating lymphocytes.

The sequences come from PBMCs, collected after low-dose radiotherapy plus immunotherapy. The genes are TRBV5-4 and TRBJ2-3; TRBD2 matches at 12 bases. This TCR was sampled from a male donor with gallbladder cancer. The CDR3 region has the DNA TGTGCCAGCAGCCTACTGACTAGCGGGAGTTACACAGATACGCAGTATTTT. Residues: CASSLLTSGSYTDTQYF.